A selection of T cell receptor beta chains follows, all from one sample in a study of regulatory T cells in long-lasting Graves disease. TCRdb used MiXCR to reprocess the multiplex PCR reads, holding one entry per CDR3 protein. The sample has more than 300,000 distinct CDR3 sequences, around 15% seen once. The same sample was also used in a study of T cells in Graves' hyperthyroidism and ophthalmopathy.

The sample consisted of peripheral blood mononuclear cells (PBMCs), taken at new diagnosis, from a patient treated with antithyroid drugs. The source of these receptors is a woman aged 18-29 years with Graves disease. The CDR3 runs from the conserved cysteine through the conserved F or W. Fields, in order: D gene, V gene, J gene, clone size, CDR3 DNA, CDR3 protein. D genes are given only for firm matches. Rows give clone size only sometimes, using once, few, many, or a class for an expanded clone.

d_gene: -
v_gene: TRBV11-2
j_gene: TRBJ2-3
abundance: many
CDR3nt: TGTGCCAGCAGCTTAGGGTTAACGTTCGGCACAGATACGCAGTATTTT
CDR3aa: CASSLGLTFGTDTQYF

d_gene: TRBD1
v_gene: TRBV29-1
j_gene: TRBJ1-1
abundance: many
CDR3nt: TGCAGCGTGGGGACCCCGGGACAGGGATTCGCTGAAGCTTTCTTT
CDR3aa: CSVGTPGQGFAEAFF

d_gene: TRBD1
v_gene: TRBV5-1
j_gene: TRBJ1-6
abundance: many
CDR3nt: TGCGCCAGCAGCCCACGACAGGGTGGGGATTCACCCCTCCACTTT
CDR3aa: CASSPRQGGDSPLHF

d_gene: TRBD2
v_gene: TRBV5-1
j_gene: TRBJ2-1
abundance: many
CDR3nt: TGCGCCAGCAGCGAATTAGAGATCGGGACTAGGCTGCTTGAGCAGTTCTTC
CDR3aa: CASSELEIGTRLLEQFF

d_gene: -
v_gene: TRBV2
j_gene: TRBJ1-5
abundance: few
CDR3nt: TGTGCCAGCAGTGAATCACCCGGTGGGGCGGGCAATCAGCCCCAGCATTTT
CDR3aa: CASSESPGGAGNQPQHF

d_gene: TRBD2
v_gene: TRBV24-1
j_gene: TRBJ2-1
abundance: few
CDR3nt: TGTGCCACCAGTGATCCGGCAGCGGGGGACAATGAGCAGTTCTTC
CDR3aa: CATSDPAAGDNEQFF

d_gene: TRBD2
v_gene: TRBV7-6
j_gene: TRBJ2-3
abundance: few
CDR3nt: TGTGCCAGCAGCTTAGGGGGCCGGGGGGGCCTGGTAGATACGCAGTATTTT
CDR3aa: CASSLGGRGGLVDTQYF

d_gene: -
v_gene: TRBV7-9
j_gene: TRBJ2-1
abundance: many
CDR3nt: TGTGCCAGCAGCTCCCTTGTGCGGCGGGAGTTCTTC
CDR3aa: CASSSLVRREFF

d_gene: TRBD1
v_gene: TRBV11-2
j_gene: TRBJ1-2
abundance: many
CDR3nt: TGTGCCAGCAGTTTAGGGACAGGGGCCTATGGCTACACCTTC
CDR3aa: CASSLGTGAYGYTF

d_gene: -
v_gene: TRBV18
j_gene: TRBJ2-5
abundance: many
CDR3nt: TGTGCCAGCTCACCACGGGAAGAGACCCAGTACTTC
CDR3aa: CASSPREETQYF

d_gene: TRBD1
v_gene: TRBV20-1
j_gene: TRBJ1-6
abundance: many
CDR3nt: TGCAGTGCTAGAGGGGGGACAGGGAGTTCACCCCTCCACTTT
CDR3aa: CSARGGTGSSPLHF

d_gene: -
v_gene: TRBV5-1
j_gene: TRBJ2-1
abundance: many
CDR3nt: TGCGCCAGCAGCTTGGAGGCAGGCGGCAATGAGCAGTTCTTC
CDR3aa: CASSLEAGGNEQFF

d_gene: TRBD1
v_gene: TRBV27
j_gene: TRBJ2-7
abundance: many
CDR3nt: TGTGCCAGCAGGCGACAGGGGGAAATCGGCGAGCAGTACTTC
CDR3aa: CASRRQGEIGEQYF

d_gene: -
v_gene: TRBV4-1
j_gene: TRBJ2-3
abundance: -
CDR3nt: TGCGCCAGCAGCCAAGATGATGCTTTGGACGTCCAGGGTAACACAGATACGCAGTATTTT
CDR3aa: CASSQDDALDVQGNTDTQYF

d_gene: TRBD1
v_gene: TRBV20-1
j_gene: TRBJ2-7
abundance: many
CDR3nt: TGCAGTGCCGTCCGGGACAGGGGTTACGAGCAGTACTTC
CDR3aa: CSAVRDRGYEQYF

d_gene: TRBD2
v_gene: TRBV5-1
j_gene: TRBJ2-5
abundance: many
CDR3nt: TGCGCCAGCAGCCTGCTAGCGGGGGGCGAAAGAAAGACCCAGTACTTC
CDR3aa: CASSLLAGGERKTQYF

d_gene: -
v_gene: TRBV19
j_gene: TRBJ2-7
abundance: few
CDR3nt: TGTGCCAGTAGTATGCTGGGAGAATACGAGCAGTACTTC
CDR3aa: CASSMLGEYEQYF

d_gene: TRBD2
v_gene: TRBV20-1
j_gene: TRBJ2-7
abundance: many
CDR3nt: TGCAGTGCTAGACCAACTAGCGGACCTGATACCTACGAGCAGTACTTC
CDR3aa: CSARPTSGPDTYEQYF

d_gene: -
v_gene: TRBV7-8
j_gene: TRBJ1-2
abundance: many
CDR3nt: TGTGCCAGCAGCCCGGGCCCATTATATGGCTACACCTTC
CDR3aa: CASSPGPLYGYTF

d_gene: TRBD1
v_gene: TRBV9
j_gene: TRBJ1-1
abundance: few
CDR3nt: TGTGCCAGCAACCCCCAGGGACAGGGGGGAGGTGAAGCTTTCTTT
CDR3aa: CASNPQGQGGGEAFF

d_gene: TRBD1
v_gene: TRBV27
j_gene: TRBJ2-7
abundance: -
CDR3nt: TGTGCCAGCCTTGGACAGGGGGCCTACGAGCAGTACTTC
CDR3aa: CASLGQGAYEQYF

d_gene: -
v_gene: TRBV7-9
j_gene: TRBJ1-1
abundance: many
CDR3nt: TGTGCCAGCAGCTTCCCAGGGCGGAGGAACACTGAAGCTTTCTTT
CDR3aa: CASSFPGRRNTEAFF

d_gene: -
v_gene: TRBV12-3/TRBV12-4
j_gene: TRBJ1-5
abundance: many
CDR3nt: TGTGCCAGCAGTTTCTCCAGGGGTGGTCAGCCCCAGCATTTT
CDR3aa: CASSFSRGGQPQHF

d_gene: TRBD1
v_gene: TRBV27
j_gene: TRBJ1-2
abundance: many
CDR3nt: TGTGCCACCTGGACAGGGGAGGGCTACACCTTC
CDR3aa: CATWTGEGYTF

d_gene: -
v_gene: TRBV7-2
j_gene: TRBJ2-6
abundance: few
CDR3nt: TGTGCCACCATGACAGACTCTTGGGGGGCCAACGTCCTGACTTTC
CDR3aa: CATMTDSWGANVLTF

d_gene: -
v_gene: TRBV6-1
j_gene: TRBJ2-7
abundance: many
CDR3nt: TGTGCCAGCAGCCCGGACGGAAGATACTACGAGCAGTACTTC
CDR3aa: CASSPDGRYYEQYF

d_gene: -
v_gene: TRBV20-1
j_gene: TRBJ2-5
abundance: few
CDR3nt: TGCAGTGCTAGAGAAAACAGAGGGAAGAAGGCCCAGTACTTC
CDR3aa: CSARENRGKKAQYF

d_gene: -
v_gene: TRBV5-8
j_gene: TRBJ1-6
abundance: few
CDR3nt: TGTGCCAGCAGCTTGGTTAGGGCCATCGGGTCACCCCTCCACTTT
CDR3aa: CASSLVRAIGSPLHF

d_gene: TRBD1
v_gene: TRBV27
j_gene: TRBJ2-7
abundance: many
CDR3nt: TGTGCCAGCAGTCCTCGGACAGGCACGAGGATTGGATACGAGCAGTACTTC
CDR3aa: CASSPRTGTRIGYEQYF

d_gene: -
v_gene: TRBV30
j_gene: TRBJ2-3
abundance: many
CDR3nt: TGTGCCTGGAGTACTCAATATCAGGTAGCCCCCACAGATACGCAGTATTTT
CDR3aa: CAWSTQYQVAPTDTQYF

d_gene: -
v_gene: TRBV3-1
j_gene: TRBJ1-1
abundance: many
CDR3nt: TGTGCCAGCAGACTCGCACAGGGCCCCACTGAAGCTTTCTTT
CDR3aa: CASRLAQGPTEAFF

d_gene: -
v_gene: TRBV5-1
j_gene: TRBJ2-7
abundance: few
CDR3nt: TGCGCCAGCAGCTTTGCGGGAAGGGAGACGAGTTACGAGCAGTACTTC
CDR3aa: CASSFAGRETSYEQYF

d_gene: TRBD1
v_gene: TRBV5-1
j_gene: TRBJ2-3
abundance: many
CDR3nt: TGCGCCAGCAGCTTGGACAGGGGGCGAGATACGCAGTATTTT
CDR3aa: CASSLDRGRDTQYF

d_gene: -
v_gene: TRBV10-3
j_gene: TRBJ1-1
abundance: -
CDR3nt: TGTGCCATCACCGAGCGGGGTAACACTGAAGCTTTCTTT
CDR3aa: CAITERGNTEAFF

d_gene: -
v_gene: TRBV20-1
j_gene: TRBJ1-5
abundance: many
CDR3nt: TGCAGTGCTAGAGAGGCAGGTAGTCAGCCCCAGCATTTT
CDR3aa: CSAREAGSQPQHF

d_gene: -
v_gene: TRBV6-2/TRBV6-3
j_gene: TRBJ1-5
abundance: few
CDR3nt: TGTGCCAGCGTGCAAACAGTCGCGGTTGGGCCCCAGCATTTT
CDR3aa: CASVQTVAVGPQHF

d_gene: -
v_gene: TRBV5-1
j_gene: TRBJ2-1
abundance: many
CDR3nt: TGTGCCAGCAGCGCCCTACAGGGGAGGTACAATGAGCAGTTCTTC
CDR3aa: CASSALQGRYNEQFF

d_gene: TRBD2
v_gene: TRBV28
j_gene: TRBJ2-4
abundance: many
CDR3nt: TGTGCCAGCCTCCGGCGGGGGGGGTTGAACATTCAGTACTTC
CDR3aa: CASLRRGGLNIQYF

d_gene: TRBD1
v_gene: TRBV6-1
j_gene: TRBJ2-7
abundance: many
CDR3nt: TGTGCCAGCAGCCTTGGGGGACAGGAATTCTACGAGCAGTACTTC
CDR3aa: CASSLGGQEFYEQYF

d_gene: -
v_gene: TRBV11-2
j_gene: TRBJ2-2
abundance: many
CDR3nt: TGTGCCAGCAGCCCTAGGGGGATATCCGGGGAGCTGTTTTTT
CDR3aa: CASSPRGISGELFF

d_gene: -
v_gene: TRBV5-6
j_gene: TRBJ1-2
abundance: many
CDR3nt: TGTGCCAGCAGCCGAGGGACGGAGATAGATGGCTACACCTTC
CDR3aa: CASSRGTEIDGYTF

d_gene: -
v_gene: TRBV7-3
j_gene: TRBJ2-6
abundance: many
CDR3nt: TGTGCCAGCAGCTTAAGGCGGGGTCTTGGGGCCAACGTCCTGACTTTC
CDR3aa: CASSLRRGLGANVLTF

d_gene: -
v_gene: TRBV5-4
j_gene: TRBJ1-1
abundance: few
CDR3nt: TGTGCCAGCAGCCCCGCTAGGTCCGGGGGAAACACTGAAGCTTTCTTT
CDR3aa: CASSPARSGGNTEAFF

d_gene: TRBD1
v_gene: TRBV20-1
j_gene: TRBJ1-3
abundance: few
CDR3nt: TGCAGTGCTAGGGGCGACAGGGGTTCTGGAAACACCATATATTTT
CDR3aa: CSARGDRGSGNTIYF

d_gene: -
v_gene: TRBV4-1
j_gene: TRBJ2-7
abundance: -
CDR3nt: TGCGCCAGCAGCCAAGTGGGATCAGTCTACTTC
CDR3aa: CASSQVGSVYF

d_gene: -
v_gene: TRBV19
j_gene: TRBJ1-5
abundance: many
CDR3nt: TGTGCCAGTAGAGGAGCTACGCATCAGCCCCAGCATTTT
CDR3aa: CASRGATHQPQHF

d_gene: -
v_gene: TRBV7-9
j_gene: TRBJ2-7
abundance: many
CDR3nt: TGTGCCAGCAGCATGGTTGGGGGGTACGAGCAGTACTTC
CDR3aa: CASSMVGGYEQYF

d_gene: -
v_gene: TRBV7-8
j_gene: TRBJ2-7
abundance: many
CDR3nt: TGTGCCAGCAGCCCTACCTCGGGCCCAGGGGTACAGTACTTC
CDR3aa: CASSPTSGPGVQYF